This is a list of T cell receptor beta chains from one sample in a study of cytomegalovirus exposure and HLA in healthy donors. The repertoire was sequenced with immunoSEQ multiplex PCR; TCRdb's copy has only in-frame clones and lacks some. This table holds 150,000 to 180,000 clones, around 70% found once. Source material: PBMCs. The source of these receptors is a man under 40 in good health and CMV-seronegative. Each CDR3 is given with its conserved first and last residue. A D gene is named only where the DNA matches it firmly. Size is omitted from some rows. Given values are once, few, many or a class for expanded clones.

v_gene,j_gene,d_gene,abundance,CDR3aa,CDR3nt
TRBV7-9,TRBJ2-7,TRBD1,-,CASSASGTAYEQYF,TGTGCCAGCAGCGCCTCCGGGACAGCCTACGAGCAGTACTTC
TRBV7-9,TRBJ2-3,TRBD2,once,CASSPGAGGTDTQYF,TGTGCCAGCAGCCCCGGGGCGGGAGGGACAGATACGCAGTATTTT
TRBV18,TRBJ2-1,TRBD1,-,CASSPGQDGEQFF,TGTGCCAGCTCACCCGGACAGGATGGTGAGCAGTTCTTC
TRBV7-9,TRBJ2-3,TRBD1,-,CASSWARGGLDTQYF,TGTGCCAGCAGCTGGGCCCGAGGGGGCCTAGATACGCAGTATTTT
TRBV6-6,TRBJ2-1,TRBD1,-,CASSYSPGTAYNEQFF,TGTGCCAGCAGTTACTCACCCGGGACAGCTTACAATGAGCAGTTCTTC
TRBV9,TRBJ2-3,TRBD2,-,CASSAQLAGSHTDTQYF,TGTGCCAGCAGCGCCCAGCTAGCGGGGTCACACACAGATACGCAGTATTTT
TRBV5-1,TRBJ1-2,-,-,CASSPEGTPDYGYTF,TGCGCCAGCAGCCCGGAAGGGACACCTGACTATGGCTACACCTTC
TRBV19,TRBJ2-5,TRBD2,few,CASSRSAGAYQETQYF,TGTGCCAGTAGCCGCTCAGCGGGGGCTTACCAAGAGACCCAGTACTTC
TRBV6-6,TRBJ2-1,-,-,CASSKDRYNEQFF,TGTGCCAGCAGTAAGGACAGATACAATGAGCAGTTCTTC
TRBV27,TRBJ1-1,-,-,CASSLARNGAEAFF,TGTGCCAGCAGTTTAGCTCGGAACGGGGCTGAAGCTTTCTTT
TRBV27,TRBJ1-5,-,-,CASSSDRIRQPQHF,TGTGCCAGCAGTTCCGACAGGATCCGGCAGCCCCAGCATTTT
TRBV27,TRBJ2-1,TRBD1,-,CASTTTTGRNEQFF,TGTGCCAGCACCACGACGACAGGGCGTAATGAGCAGTTCTTC
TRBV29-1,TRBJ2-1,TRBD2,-,CSVGGRGVDEQFF,TGCAGCGTTGGGGGGCGGGGGGTCGATGAGCAGTTCTTC
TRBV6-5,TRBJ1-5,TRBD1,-,CASSPRDSQPQNF,TGTGCCAGCAGTCCGCGGGACAGTCAGCCCCAGAATTTT
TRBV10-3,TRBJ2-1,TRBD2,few,CAISGTSGGLYNEQFF,TGTGCCATCAGTGGGACTAGCGGGGGCTTATACAATGAGCAGTTCTTC
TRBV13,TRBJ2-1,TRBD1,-,CASSWTWTGLVNEQFF,TGTGCCAGCAGCTGGACATGGACAGGGCTCGTGAATGAGCAGTTCTTC
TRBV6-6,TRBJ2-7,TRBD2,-,CASSPMSGGASEQYF,TGTGCCAGCAGCCCAATGAGCGGGGGGGCCAGCGAGCAGTACTTC
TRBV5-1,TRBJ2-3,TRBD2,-,CASSLLPAGGSDTQYF,TGCGCCAGCAGCTTGCTTCCGGCGGGGGGGTCAGATACGCAGTATTTT
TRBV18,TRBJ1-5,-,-,CTSSLQDRRNQPQHF,TGTACCAGCTCACTCCAGGACAGACGCAATCAGCCCCAGCATTTT
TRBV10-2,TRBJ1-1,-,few,CASSESREAFF,TGCGCCAGCAGTGAGTCGAGAGAAGCTTTCTTT
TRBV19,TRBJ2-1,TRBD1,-,CASSITGGNYNEQFF,TGTGCCAGTAGTATCACAGGGGGAAACTACAATGAGCAGTTCTTC
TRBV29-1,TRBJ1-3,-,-,CRADSGNTIYF,TGCAGAGCTGACTCTGGAAACACCATATATTTT
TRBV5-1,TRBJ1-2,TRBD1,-,CASSLNTGGLGYGYTF,TGCGCCAGCAGCTTGAATACAGGGGGCTTGGGCTATGGCTACACCTTC
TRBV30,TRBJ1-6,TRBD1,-,CAWRGQGRNSPLHF,TGTGCCTGGAGGGGACAGGGTCGTAATTCACCCCTCCACTTT
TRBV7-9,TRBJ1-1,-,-,CSSSLRRGTEAFF,TGTTCCAGCAGCTTAAGGCGCGGCACTGAAGCTTTCTTT
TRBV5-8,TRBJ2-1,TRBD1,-,CASSTRTGVTYNEQFF,TGTGCCAGCAGCACCCGGACAGGCGTAACCTACAATGAGCAGTTCTTC
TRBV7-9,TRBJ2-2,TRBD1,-,CASSTRGQDTGELFF,TGTGCCAGCAGCACCAGGGGGCAGGACACCGGGGAGCTGTTTTTT
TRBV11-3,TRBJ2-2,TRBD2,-,CASSPRGGDGTGELFF,TGTGCCAGCAGCCCCCGGGGGGGCGATGGCACCGGGGAGCTGTTTTTT
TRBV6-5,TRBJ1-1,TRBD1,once,CASSNDRGTEAFF,TGTGCCAGCAGTAATGACAGGGGCACTGAAGCTTTCTTT
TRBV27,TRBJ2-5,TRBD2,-,CASSLSGRGAVGETQYF,TGTGCCAGCAGTTTAAGCGGGCGGGGGGCGGTCGGAGAGACCCAGTACTTC
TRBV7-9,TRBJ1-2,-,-,CASSSSGRGDGYTF,TGTGCCAGCAGCTCATCAGGCAGGGGAGATGGCTACACCTTC
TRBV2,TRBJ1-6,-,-,CASNLDNSPLHF,TGTGCCAGCAACTTGGATAATTCACCCCTCCACTTT
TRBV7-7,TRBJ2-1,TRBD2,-,CASSLGEGGYNEQFF,TGTGCCAGCAGCTTAGGGGAGGGCGGATACAATGAGCAGTTCTTC
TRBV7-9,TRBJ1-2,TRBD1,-,CASSFRTGYGYTF,TGTGCCAGCAGCTTCCGGACAGGGTATGGCTACACCTTC
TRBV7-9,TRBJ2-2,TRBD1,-,CASNTGQGTTGELFF,TGTGCCAGCAATACAGGACAGGGAACCACCGGGGAGCTGTTTTTT
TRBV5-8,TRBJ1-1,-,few,CASSLETSREMNTEAFF,TGTGCCAGCAGCTTGGAGACTTCCAGGGAAATGAACACTGAAGCTTTCTTT
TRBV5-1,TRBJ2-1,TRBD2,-,CASSWRTSGGSDEQFF,TGCGCCAGCAGCTGGCGGACTAGCGGGGGGTCCGATGAGCAGTTCTTC
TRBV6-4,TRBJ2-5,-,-,CASSMGTRETQYF,TGTGCCAGCAGCATGGGGACTCGAGAGACCCAGTACTTC
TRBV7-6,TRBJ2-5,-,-,CASSLGGRETQYF,TGTGCCAGCAGCTTAGGGGGGCGGGAGACCCAGTACTTC
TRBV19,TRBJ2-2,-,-,CASTPGGNTGELFF,TGTGCCAGTACCCCCGGGGGGAACACCGGGGAGCTGTTTTTT
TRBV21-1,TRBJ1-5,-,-,CASSKVPGQVNQPQHF,TGTGCCAGCAGCAAAGTCCCGGGACAGGTCAATCAGCCCCAGCATTTT